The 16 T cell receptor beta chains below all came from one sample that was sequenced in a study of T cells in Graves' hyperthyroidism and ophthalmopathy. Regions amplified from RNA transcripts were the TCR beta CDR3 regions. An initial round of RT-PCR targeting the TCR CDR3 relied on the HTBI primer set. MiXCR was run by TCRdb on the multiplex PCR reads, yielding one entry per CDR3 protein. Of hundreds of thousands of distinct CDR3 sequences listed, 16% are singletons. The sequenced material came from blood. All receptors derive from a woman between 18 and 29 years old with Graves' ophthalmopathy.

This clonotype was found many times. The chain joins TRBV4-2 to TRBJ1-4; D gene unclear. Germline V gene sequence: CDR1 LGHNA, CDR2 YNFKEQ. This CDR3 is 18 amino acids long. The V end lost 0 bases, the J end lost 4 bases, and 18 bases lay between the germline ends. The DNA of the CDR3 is TGTGCCAGCAGCCAAGATGTGGCACCCAGGACTCTTAATGAAAAACTGTTTTTT. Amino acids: CASSQDVAPRTLNEKLFF.

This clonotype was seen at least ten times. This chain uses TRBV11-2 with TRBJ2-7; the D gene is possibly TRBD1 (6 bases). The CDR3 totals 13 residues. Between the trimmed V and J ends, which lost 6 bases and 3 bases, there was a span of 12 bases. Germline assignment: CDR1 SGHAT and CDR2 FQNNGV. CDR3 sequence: CASRKDSFYEQYF. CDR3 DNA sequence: TGTGCCAGCAGAAAGGACAGTTTCTACGAGCAGTACTTC.

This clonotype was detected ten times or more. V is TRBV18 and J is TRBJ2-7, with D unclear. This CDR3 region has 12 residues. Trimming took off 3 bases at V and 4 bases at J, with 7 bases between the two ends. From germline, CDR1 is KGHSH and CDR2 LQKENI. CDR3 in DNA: TGTGCCAGCTCACCTTCTGTTTACGAGCAGTACTTC. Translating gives CASSPSVYEQYF.

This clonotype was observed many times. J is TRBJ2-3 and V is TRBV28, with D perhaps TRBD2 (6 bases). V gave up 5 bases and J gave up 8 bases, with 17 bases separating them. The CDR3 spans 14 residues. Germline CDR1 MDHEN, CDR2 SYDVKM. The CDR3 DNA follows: TGTGCCAGCAGTCCGGGACTTTTCATAGGTACGCAGTATTTT. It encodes CASSPGLFIGTQYF. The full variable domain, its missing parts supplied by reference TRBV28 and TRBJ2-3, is DVKVTQSSRYLVKRTGEKVFLECVQDMDHENMFWYRQDPGLGLRLIYFSYDVKMKEKGDIPEGYSVSREKKERFSLILESASTNQTSMYLCASSPGLFIGTQYFGPGTRLTVL.

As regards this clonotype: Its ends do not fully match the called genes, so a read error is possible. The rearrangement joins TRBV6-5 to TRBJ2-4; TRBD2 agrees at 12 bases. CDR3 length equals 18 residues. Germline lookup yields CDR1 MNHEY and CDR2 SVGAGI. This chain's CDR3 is CAGSYGASGGGAKNIQYF. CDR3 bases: TGTGCCGGCAGTTACGGGGCTAGCGGGGGGGGGGCCAAAAACATTCAGTACTTC.

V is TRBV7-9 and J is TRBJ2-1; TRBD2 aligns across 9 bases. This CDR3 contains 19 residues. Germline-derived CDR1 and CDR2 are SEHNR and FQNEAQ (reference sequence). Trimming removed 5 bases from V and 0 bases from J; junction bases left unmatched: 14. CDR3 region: CASSLDGVASGTSYNEQFF. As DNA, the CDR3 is TGTGCCAGCAGCCTCGATGGGGTGGCTAGCGGGACCTCCTACAATGAGCAGTTCTTC.

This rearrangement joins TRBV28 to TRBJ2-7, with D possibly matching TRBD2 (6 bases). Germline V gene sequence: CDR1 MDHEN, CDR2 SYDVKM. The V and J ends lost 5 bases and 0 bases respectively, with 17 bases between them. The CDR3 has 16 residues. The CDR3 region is CASSPAGGPSSYEQYF. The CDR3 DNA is TGTGCCAGCAGTCCAGCCGGGGGTCCGAGCTCCTACGAGCAGTACTTC.

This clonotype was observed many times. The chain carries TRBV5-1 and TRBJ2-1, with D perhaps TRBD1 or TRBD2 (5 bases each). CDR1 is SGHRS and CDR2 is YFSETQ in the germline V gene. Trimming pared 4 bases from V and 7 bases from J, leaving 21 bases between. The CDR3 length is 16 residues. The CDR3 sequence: CASSGATGTTGNEQFF. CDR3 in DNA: TGCGCCAGCAGCGGGGCTACGGGGACCACGGGTAATGAGCAGTTCTTC.

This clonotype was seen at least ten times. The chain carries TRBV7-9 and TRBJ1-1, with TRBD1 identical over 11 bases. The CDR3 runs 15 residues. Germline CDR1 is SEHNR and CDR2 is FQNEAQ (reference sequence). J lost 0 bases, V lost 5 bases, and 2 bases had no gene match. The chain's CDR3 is CASSKDRGLNTEAFF. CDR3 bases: TGTGCCAGCAGCAAGGACAGGGGGCTGAACACTGAAGCTTTCTTT.

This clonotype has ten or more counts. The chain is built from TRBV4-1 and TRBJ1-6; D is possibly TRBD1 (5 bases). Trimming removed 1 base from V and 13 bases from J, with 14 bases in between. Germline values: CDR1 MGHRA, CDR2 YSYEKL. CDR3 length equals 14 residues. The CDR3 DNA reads TGCGCCAGCAGCCAAGTAGCAGGGCTCCCCCCCCTCCACTTT. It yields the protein CASSQVAGLPPLHF.

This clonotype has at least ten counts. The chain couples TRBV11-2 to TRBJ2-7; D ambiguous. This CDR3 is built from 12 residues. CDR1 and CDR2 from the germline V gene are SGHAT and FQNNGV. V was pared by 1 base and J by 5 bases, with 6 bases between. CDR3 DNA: TGTGCCAGCAGCTTAGCGATAGACGAGCAGTACTTC. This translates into CASSLAIDEQYF.

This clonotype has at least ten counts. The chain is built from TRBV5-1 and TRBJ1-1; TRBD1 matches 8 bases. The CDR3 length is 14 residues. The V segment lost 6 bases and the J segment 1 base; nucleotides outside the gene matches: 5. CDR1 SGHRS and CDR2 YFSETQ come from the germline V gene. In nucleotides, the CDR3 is TGCGCCAGCAACCCCGACAGGGGGAACACTGAAGCTTTCTTT. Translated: CASNPDRGNTEAFF. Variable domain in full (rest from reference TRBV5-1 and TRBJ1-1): KAGVTQTPRYLIKTRGQQVTLSCSPISGHRSVSWYQQTPGQGLQFLFEYFSETQRNKGNFPGRFSGRQFSNSRSEMNVSTLELGDSALYLCASNPDRGNTEAFFGQGTRLTVV.

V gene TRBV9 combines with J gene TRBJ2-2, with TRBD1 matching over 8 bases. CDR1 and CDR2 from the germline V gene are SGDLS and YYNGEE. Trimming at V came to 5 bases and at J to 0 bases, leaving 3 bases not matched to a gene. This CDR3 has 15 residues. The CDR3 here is CASSRQGSNTGELFF. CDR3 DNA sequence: TGTGCCAGCAGTAGACAGGGGTCGAACACCGGGGAGCTGTTTTTT.

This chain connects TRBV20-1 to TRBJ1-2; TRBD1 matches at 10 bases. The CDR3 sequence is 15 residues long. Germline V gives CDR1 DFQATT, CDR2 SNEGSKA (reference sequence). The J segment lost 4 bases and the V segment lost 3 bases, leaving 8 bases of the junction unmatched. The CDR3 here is CSASLGTGVRYGYTF. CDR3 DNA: TGCAGTGCTAGTTTGGGGACAGGGGTCCGCTATGGCTACACCTTC.

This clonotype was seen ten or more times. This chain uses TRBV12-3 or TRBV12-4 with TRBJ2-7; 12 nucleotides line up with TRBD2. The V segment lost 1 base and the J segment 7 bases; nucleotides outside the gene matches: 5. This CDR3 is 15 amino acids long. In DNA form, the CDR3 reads TGTGCCAGCAGTTTAGGACTAGCGGGAGTAGAAGAGCAGTACTTC. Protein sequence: CASSLGLAGVEEQYF.

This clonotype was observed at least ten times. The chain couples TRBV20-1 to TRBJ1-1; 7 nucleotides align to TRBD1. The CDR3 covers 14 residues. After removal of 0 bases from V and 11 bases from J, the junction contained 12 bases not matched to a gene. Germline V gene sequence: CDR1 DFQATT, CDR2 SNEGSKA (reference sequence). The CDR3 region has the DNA TGCAGTGCTAGAGATAGACTTAGGGGGGGACAGGCTTTCTTT. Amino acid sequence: CSARDRLRGGQAFF.